This is a list of T cell receptor beta chains from one sample in a study of shared T cell receptors in the human thymus. Assay used: immunoSEQ multiplex PCR; TCRdb lists only in-frame clones, some missing. The sample yields about 660,000 clones, more than 75% seen once. The sample was also reused in another study, on human thymus T cells.

The specimen was thymocytes. The receptors shown here come from a boy under two years old with a congenital heart defect. The CDR3 runs from the conserved cysteine through the conserved F or W. A D gene is named only where the DNA matches it firmly. Not every row has a clone size; where given, it reads once, few, many or a size class.

j_call,v_call,d_call,clone_size,cdr3_nt,cdr3_aa
TRBJ2-3,TRBV4-1,TRBD2,NA,TGCGCCAGCAGCCAGGATGGACTAGCGGGGGGCAGCACAGATACGCAGTATTTT,CASSQDGLAGGSTDTQYF
TRBJ1-2,TRBV5-1,NA,NA,TGCGCCAGCAGCTCCGCGGGGGGAGGGGGCTATGGCTACACCTTC,CASSSAGGGGYGYTF
TRBJ2-1,TRBV28,TRBD2,NA,TGTGCCAGCAGTTGGGGGACTAGCGAGTATAATGAGCAGTTCTTC,CASSWGTSEYNEQFF
TRBJ2-2,TRBV4-1,NA,NA,TGCGCCAGCAGCCAAGATAGTTCCCCCTACACCGGGGAGCTGTTTTTT,CASSQDSSPYTGELFF
TRBJ2-2,TRBV27,NA,NA,TGTGCCAGCAGCGTCGACACTGCCCACGCGAACACCGGGGAGCTGTTTTTT,CASSVDTAHANTGELFF
TRBJ1-5,TRBV30,NA,NA,TGTGCCTGGAGTGTCATGGACTATCCGACCCCGTGGCCCCAGCATTTT,CAWSVMDYPTPWPQHF
TRBJ2-4,TRBV27,TRBD2,NA,TGTGCCAGCAGCCCACGGGGGGAGGCCAAAAACATTCAGTACTTC,CASSPRGEAKNIQYF
TRBJ1-2,TRBV5-1,TRBD1,NA,TGCGCCAGCAGCCCCCGGGACAGGGACGAGGGCTACACCTTC,CASSPRDRDEGYTF
TRBJ2-1,TRBV27,TRBD1,NA,TGTGCCAGCGGGACAGGGGGGCGAAATGAGCAGTTCTTC,CASGTGGRNEQFF
TRBJ2-7,TRBV6-1,NA,NA,TGTGCCAGCAGAGGAGAGGGTGGGTACGAGCAGTACTTC,CASRGEGGYEQYF
TRBJ2-7,TRBV19,TRBD1,NA,TGTGCCAGTAGTGACAGGGGGCTCTGGGAGCAGTACTTC,CASSDRGLWEQYF
TRBJ1-5,TRBV6-1,NA,NA,TGTGCCAGCAGTGAAGGTCCACGCACCAGGGATTTT,CASSEGPRTRDF
TRBJ2-7,TRBV14,NA,NA,TGTGCCAGCAGCCAATCGAGCTTCTACGAGCAGTACTTC,CASSQSSFYEQYF
TRBJ2-1,TRBV7-2,NA,NA,TGTGCCAGCAGCAGACTTGTAAATGAGCAGTTCTTC,CASSRLVNEQFF
TRBJ1-6,TRBV7-2,NA,NA,TGTGCCAGCAGCTTAGCGCTAAGTCGGGACTACAATTCACCCCTCCACTTT,CASSLALSRDYNSPLHF
TRBJ1-5,TRBV28,NA,NA,TGTGCCAGCAGAGGGGGTAACGGGGAGAATCAGCCCCAGCATTTT,CASRGGNGENQPQHF
TRBJ2-5,TRBV5-6,NA,NA,TGTGCCAGCAGCTTGGTTTACGGATGGGCGGAGACCCAGTACTTC,CASSLVYGWAETQYF
TRBJ2-7,TRBV4-3,NA,NA,TGCGCCAGCAGCCAAGTCCCGACAGGCTCCTACGAGCAGTACTTC,CASSQVPTGSYEQYF
TRBJ1-3,TRBV7-8,TRBD1,NA,TGTGCCAGCAGCTTAGGGGGACAGGGGCCGCACTCTGGAAACACCATATATTTT,CASSLGGQGPHSGNTIYF
TRBJ1-2,TRBV9,NA,NA,TGTGCCAGCAGCGTAGAGGGAAGGGGCCTTCCCTCATCCTATGGCTACACCTTC,CASSVEGRGLPSSYGYTF
TRBJ1-5,TRBV15,NA,NA,TGTGCCACCAGCAGAGCTCCGGCGGAAAGAGCCTTCAATCAGCCCCAGCATTTT,CATSRAPAERAFNQPQHF
TRBJ2-2,TRBV5-1,TRBD2,NA,TGCGCCAGCAGCTTGGAATCGAGCGGGGGAAGGGAGCTGTTTTTT,CASSLESSGGRELFF
TRBJ1-4,TRBV4-1,TRBD1,NA,TGCGCCAGCAGCCAACCGGGACAGGGAGATGAAAAACTGTTTTTT,CASSQPGQGDEKLFF
TRBJ2-5,TRBV19,TRBD2,NA,TGTGCCAGTAGGGCTAGCGGGATTAAAGAGACCCAGTACTTC,CASRASGIKETQYF
TRBJ1-5,TRBV2,TRBD1,NA,TGTGCCAGCGGGACAGCTAGCAATCAGCCCCAGCATTTT,CASGTASNQPQHF
TRBJ1-4,TRBV10-3,TRBD1,NA,TGTGCCACCCAGACCCAGGGGGCGGGGGTAGAAAAACTGTTTTTT,CATQTQGAGVEKLFF
TRBJ2-1,TRBV14,TRBD2,NA,TGTGCCAGCAGCCCAACCCGACTAGCGGAACCCTACAATGAGCAGTTCTTC,CASSPTRLAEPYNEQFF
TRBJ1-2,TRBV25-1,NA,once,TGTCCCCGGGGGAGGGATGTGGACTATGGCTACACCTTC,CPRGRDVDYGYTF